A selection of T cell receptor beta chains follows, all from one sample in a study of shared clonotypes between healthy human individuals. Profiled with immunoSEQ multiplex PCR; TCRdb holds only in-frame clones, not every one. The sample holds about 2 million clones, roughly 95% seen once. Material: naive CD4+ T cells sorted from blood. The source of these receptors is a man aged 18 to 30 in good health. CDR3s include the opening cysteine and the closing phenylalanine or tryptophan. The D gene is left open where the match is weak. The size of a clone is reported for some rows only, either as once, few or many, or as a class for expanded clones.

D gene	J gene	V gene	clone size	CDR3 DNA	CDR3 protein
-	TRBJ1-4	TRBV7-9	-	TGTGCCAGCAGCTTGACGGCGGGGGAGAAACTGTTTTTT	CASSLTAGEKLFF
TRBD1	TRBJ2-3	TRBV11-2	-	TGTGCCAGCAGCTTTTCATCCCCCGGGACAGGGGAGGATACGCAGTATTTT	CASSFSSPGTGEDTQYF
-	TRBJ2-7	TRBV7-9	-	TGTGCCAGCAGCTTAGGCCCACGGGAGCAGTACTTC	CASSLGPREQYF
TRBD1	TRBJ1-2	TRBV29-1	-	TGCAGCGTTGGGGACAGGTCTTCCTATGGCTACACCTTC	CSVGDRSSYGYTF
TRBD2	TRBJ2-1	TRBV29-1	-	TGCAGCGTTGAAGTAGCGGGAGTCCCCAACCTCTACAATGAGCAGTTCTTC	CSVEVAGVPNLYNEQFF
-	TRBJ2-7	TRBV6-5	-	TGTGCCAGCAGTTACTCGGGGGGTAGCTTCGAGCAGTACTTC	CASSYSGGSFEQYF
-	TRBJ1-1	TRBV7-2	-	TGTGCCAGCAGCTTAGCAGACAGCCTTTCCACTGAAGCTTTCTTT	CASSLADSLSTEAFF
-	TRBJ2-4	TRBV28	-	TGTGCCAGCAGTTCGGGGACCGAAGGAAACATTCAGTACTTC	CASSSGTEGNIQYF
-	TRBJ2-6	TRBV6-5	-	TGTGCCAGCAGTTGGGGGGCTGGGGCCAACGTCCTGACTTTC	CASSWGAGANVLTF
-	TRBJ2-2	TRBV7-2	-	TGTGCCAGCAGCCCCAGGAGGGGGAAGAACACCGGGGAGCTGTTTTTT	CASSPRRGKNTGELFF
TRBD2	TRBJ2-7	TRBV18	-	TGTGCCAGCTCAACCATGCAGACTAGCGGGAGGGCTCTCTACGAGCAGTACTTC	CASSTMQTSGRALYEQYF
TRBD1	TRBJ1-2	TRBV9	once	TGTGCCAGCAGCCCACGGACAGGGGCCACCTATGGCTACACCTTC	CASSPRTGATYGYTF
-	TRBJ2-7	TRBV7-8	-	TGTGCCAGCAGCCTCCGGCGGGCAGGGACGAGCTACGAGCAGTACTTC	CASSLRRAGTSYEQYF
-	TRBJ2-5	TRBV29-1	-	TGCAGCGCCGACATAGGGGATAACCAAGAGACCCAGTACTTC	CSADIGDNQETQYF
-	TRBJ2-7	TRBV5-5	-	TGTGCCAGCAGCTTCACAGGAGACATCTCCTACGAGCAGTACTTC	CASSFTGDISYEQYF
-	TRBJ1-1	TRBV5-6	-	TGTGCCAGCAGCTTGGCCCAGAACACTGAAGCTTTCTTT	CASSLAQNTEAFF
-	TRBJ2-3	TRBV29-1	-	TGCAGCGTTGACGGCCCCCAGGGAACAGATACGCAGTATTTT	CSVDGPQGTDTQYF
-	TRBJ2-2	TRBV4-3	-	TGCGCCAGCAGCGCCCCGGAGCGGTCGAACACCGGGGAGCTGTTTTTT	CASSAPERSNTGELFF
-	TRBJ2-1	TRBV29-1	-	TGCAGCGTCGAGACTACCGGGGAATACAATGAGCAGTTCTTC	CSVETTGEYNEQFF
-	TRBJ1-1	TRBV9	-	TGTGCCAGCAGCGTAGTATTGGGGACTGAAGCTTTCTTT	CASSVVLGTEAFF
-	TRBJ2-3	TRBV6-5	-	TGTGCCAGCAGACGGGGGAGCACAGATACGCAGTATTTT	CASRRGSTDTQYF
TRBD1	TRBJ2-5	TRBV9	-	TGTGCCAGCAGCGGACAAGGGGGCAGGAAGACCCAGTACTTC	CASSGQGGRKTQYF
-	TRBJ1-2	TRBV10-3	-	TGTGCCATCAGTGGTCCGGGTTCAGGAGGCTACACCTTC	CAISGPGSGGYTF
-	TRBJ2-3	TRBV27	-	TGTGCCAGCAGCTTCGACGGGACACGCACAGATACGCAGTATTTT	CASSFDGTRTDTQYF
-	TRBJ1-1	TRBV30	-	TGTGCCTGGAGTGTAGGCACTGAAGCTTTCTTT	CAWSVGTEAFF
TRBD1	TRBJ1-2	TRBV7-9	-	TGTGCCAGCGACCATGTTCGACAGGGGGCGGAGGGCTACACCTTC	CASDHVRQGAEGYTF
-	TRBJ2-1	TRBV11-3	-	TGTGCCAGCCAAGAGACAGGCAAGAATGAGCAGTTCTTC	CASQETGKNEQFF
TRBD2	TRBJ2-3	TRBV6-5	-	TGTGCCAGCAGTTACGGCGGGAGGGCCCCAGATACGCAGTATTTT	CASSYGGRAPDTQYF
TRBD2	TRBJ2-7	TRBV7-2	once	TGTGCCAGCAGCTTAGCCGGGACTAGCGGTACGTACGAGCAGTACTTC	CASSLAGTSGTYEQYF
TRBD2	TRBJ2-1	TRBV5-1	-	TGCGCCAGCAGCTCGGGACTAGAGCTGTCCTACAATGAGCAGTTCTTC	CASSSGLELSYNEQFF
-	TRBJ1-2	TRBV2	-	TGTGCCAGCAGTGGAGGTTTAGGGTTCAATGGCTACACCTTC	CASSGGLGFNGYTF
-	TRBJ1-5	TRBV6-1	-	TGTGCCAGCAGTGAAGGGGGAGGGGGTAATCAGCCCCAGCATTTT	CASSEGGGGNQPQHF
TRBD1	TRBJ2-5	TRBV5-1	-	TGCGCCAGCAGCTTCGGGACAGGGGCCGGAGGAGAGACCCAGTACTTC	CASSFGTGAGGETQYF
-	TRBJ1-1	TRBV4-1	-	TGCGCCAGCAGCCTCAAAAGGGAGGGCGGCACTGAAGCTTTCTTT	CASSLKREGGTEAFF
TRBD1	TRBJ1-4	TRBV9	-	TGTGCCAGCAGCGTGGGACAGCTCAATGAAAAACTGTTTTTT	CASSVGQLNEKLFF
TRBD1	TRBJ1-2	TRBV5-4	once	TGTGCCAGCAGCTTGCCCACTTCCGGGACAGGGTTTGGGGGTGGCTACACCTTC	CASSLPTSGTGFGGGYTF
TRBD2	TRBJ2-7	TRBV5-1	-	TGCGCCAGCAGCTTGTCCCCCGGGGGGAGCTCCTACGAGCAGTACTTC	CASSLSPGGSSYEQYF
-	TRBJ1-5	TRBV4-1	-	TGCGCCAGCAGCCAAGAGGGCACAGGGAATCAGCCCCAGCATTTT	CASSQEGTGNQPQHF
-	TRBJ1-3	TRBV5-1	-	TGCGCCAGCAGCAAGTCTGGAAACACCATATATTTT	CASSKSGNTIYF
-	TRBJ2-3	TRBV30	-	TGTGCCTGGAGTGTAGGTCCTAGCAGACCCGGCTCGGATACGCAGTATTTT	CAWSVGPSRPGSDTQYF
TRBD1	TRBJ1-6	TRBV28	-	TGTGCACCAAGGACAGGGGGTTTTAGATCACCCCTCCACTTT	CAPRTGGFRSPLHF
-	TRBJ2-7	TRBV18	-	TGTGCCAGCTCACCCATACTGAGCTACGAGCAGTACTTC	CASSPILSYEQYF
-	TRBJ1-1	TRBV5-1	-	TGCGCCAGCAGCTTGGAAGCAGGGGAGGTGTCTTTCTTT	CASSLEAGEVSFF
-	TRBJ2-5	TRBV7-2	-	TGTGCCAGCACCTCCGGGGCCCAAGAGACCCAGTACTTC	CASTSGAQETQYF
-	TRBJ1-6	TRBV2	-	TGTGCCAGCAGTGCGGCAGGGCGTGGTGATTCACCCCTCCACTTT	CASSAAGRGDSPLHF
-	TRBJ2-7	TRBV20-1	-	TGCAGTGCTAGACGACTCCTTGAGCAGTACTTC	CSARRLLEQYF